This T cell receptor beta chain derives from a study of blood T cell repertoires in COVID-19. For the study at large: Samples came from the United States, Italy and Spain, spanning acute and convalescent COVID-19.

This clone was counted between two and nine times. Clones were read by immunoSEQ multiplex PCR, and TCRdb kept only the in-frame ones, dropping some. The table lists tens of thousands of clones, about 70% of them singletons. This CDR3 comprises 12 residues. Germline lookup yields CDR1 SQVTM and CDR2 ANQGSEA. With V trimmed by 3 bases and J by 7 bases, 4 bases remained unmatched. Sequencing was performed on peripheral blood. The chain is built from TRBV29-1 and TRBJ2-7; 9 nucleotides align to TRBD1. This TCR was sampled from a man in his forties or fifties with active or convalescent COVID-19. DNA for the CDR3: TGCAGCGTTGATGGGACAGGGCAGGAGCAGTACTTC. Protein product: CSVDGTGQEQYF.